A single sample gave rise to the 8 T cell receptor beta chains below, sequenced in a study of blood T cell repertoires in COVID-19. The data were produced by immunoSEQ multiplex PCR, yet TCRdb's version contains in-frame clones alone and is incomplete. This table holds 540,000 or so clones, approximately 88% found once. Sequenced material: peripheral blood. The origin of the receptors is a woman aged 45-65 years with COVID-19, enrolled during active disease.

Of note for this clone: The junction shows a germline mismatch at one end, possibly a read error. V usage is TRBV3-1 (or the pseudogene TRBV3-2) and J usage is TRBJ2-7; the match to TRBD2 covers 12 bases. The CDR3 spans 15 residues. Germline CDR1 reads LGHDT; CDR2 reads YNNKEL (reference sequence). The CDR3, as DNA: TGTGCCAGCAGCCAAGGGGTCCTAGCGGGGGGGCCGGTGGACTTC. As protein: CASSQGVLAGGPVDF.

V and J are TRBV29-1 and TRBJ1-1; TRBD1 matches at 9 bases. After removal of 6 bases from V and 7 bases from J, the junction contained 9 bases not matched to a gene. Per germline, CDR1 SQVTM and CDR2 ANQGSEA. CDR3 length: 13 amino acids. The CDR3: CSVRDRERSEAFF. The CDR3 DNA sequence: TGCAGCGTCCGGGACAGGGAAAGGAGTGAAGCTTTCTTT.

V usage is TRBV28 and J usage is TRBJ2-2; TRBD1 matches at 7 bases. This CDR3 comprises 15 residues. The J segment lost 4 bases and the V segment lost 4 bases, leaving 6 bases of the junction unmatched. Germline CDR1 reads MDHEN; CDR2 reads SYDVKM. CDR3 sequence: CASSSGGQITGELFF. The CDR3, as DNA: TGTGCCAGCAGTTCAGGGGGACAGATCACCGGGGAGCTGTTTTTT.

This clone was picked up one time. The chain links TRBV6-5 to TRBJ2-7, with D maybe TRBD1 (7 bases). CDR1 and CDR2 (germline): MNHEY, SVGAGI. This CDR3 comprises 15 residues. Trimming cost V 7 bases and J 2 bases, with 18 bases left between them. The CDR3 loop is CASIPGGGQTYEQYF. CDR3 nucleotides: TGTGCCAGCATCCCAGGGGGAGGACAGACCTACGAGCAGTACTTC.

V usage is TRBV10-3 and J usage is TRBJ1-1; 8 positions agree with TRBD1. V gave up 9 bases and J gave up 5 bases; unmatched junction bases: 11. The CDR3 covers 14 residues. From germline, CDR1 is ENHRY and CDR2 SYGVKD. CDR3 sequence (DNA): TGTGCCATAGGACAGGGAGGATGGGCAACTGAAGCTTTCTTT. It is translated as CAIGQGGWATEAFF.

The chain employs TRBV5-6 and TRBJ1-4, with 9 bases that match TRBD1. This CDR3 spans 16 amino acids. V shed 4 bases, J shed 5 bases, and the junction held 9 bases outside the gene matches. Per germline, CDR1 SGHDT and CDR2 YYEEEE. The CDR3 loop is CASSARPGTGNEKLFF. CDR3 coding DNA: TGTGCCAGCAGCGCCCGCCCCGGGACAGGGAATGAAAAACTGTTTTTT. Full variable domain (remainder filled in from reference TRBV5-6 and TRBJ1-4): DAGVTQSPTHLIKTRGQQVTLRCSPKSGHDTVSWYQQALGQGPQFIFQYYEEEERQRGNFPDRFSGHQFPNYSSELNVNALLLGDSALYLCASSARPGTGNEKLFFGSGTQLSVL.

This clone was observed a few times. The chain recombines TRBV5-1 with TRBJ1-4; D not certain. V shed 1 base and J shed 0 bases, with 7 bases lying between them. The V gene's germline CDR1 is SGHRS and CDR2 YFSETQ. The CDR3 runs 15 residues. As DNA, the CDR3 is TGCGCCAGCAGCTTGACAATCGCAACTAATGAAAAACTGTTTTTT. Translated: CASSLTIATNEKLFF.

This chain uses TRBV5-1 with TRBJ2-3, with 8 positions matching TRBD2. The CDR3 has 16 residues. Per germline, CDR1 SGHRS and CDR2 YFSETQ. V was pared by 0 bases and J by 4 bases, with 7 bases of the junction left unmatched. In DNA form, the CDR3 reads TGCGCCAGCAGCTTGGTCGCCGGGGGGGCCCCAGATACGCAGTATTTT. It codes for CASSLVAGGAPDTQYF.